This T cell receptor (beta chain) was recovered during a study of CD8+CD57+ T cells in acquired aplastic anemia (dated by TCRdb to the late 2010s). Context from the whole study: A mean of about 3.2 ug of DNA, ranging from about 0.17 to 30 ug, was extracted from sorted CD4+ and CD8+ cells. CD8+CD57+ expansion was defined as frequency above the mean frequency observed in healthy subjects. Overall results and qualifications from the work: Around 30 CD8+ CDR3 sequences were found to be shared between patients and controls, but these sequences appeared to be highly expressed in patients and within the immunodominant clones of the patients. No significant difference in CD8+ Simpson's diversity was found between patients and healthy controls (P=0.060).

Patients chosen for sequencing had shown expansion of CD8+CD57+ cells by flow cytometry. Every patient had a diagnosis of severe acquired aplastic anemia based on International Study of Aplastic Anemia and Agranulocytosis and Camitta criteria. No therapy had been received by the patients at the time of blood sampling. In this study, sorted CD4+ and CD8+ T cells from the blood of healthy subjects and of severe aplastic anemia patients had their TCR repertoires deep-sequenced. Patients were enrolled in the USA under clinicaltrials.gov protocols 00001620, 01623167, 00001397, 00071045, 00081523 and 00961064. Ficoll-Paque density gradient centrifugation was used to isolate peripheral blood mononuclear cells. Before DNA extraction, CD4+ and CD8+ T cells were sorted by FACS or by magnetic beads. CDR1 and CDR2 (SGHAT, FQNNGV) derive from the germline V gene. There are 14 amino acids in the CDR3, from cysteine to phenylalanine inclusive. The entry retains the CDR3 DNA only, 42 bases that are in frame from base 1. Unmatched junction bases come to 2, with V trimmed by 1 base and J by 5 bases.

This clonotype was seen ten or more times. This receptor's antigen is unknown. Base qualities are not recorded, but no much larger clone differs from it by a single base. Profiling of TCR beta VDJ combinations and CDR3 sequences used genomic DNA as the template. An Illumina HiSeq 2000 was the platform used for TCR repertoire sequencing. Regarding the original processing steps: Repertoires were assessed using TRBV/TRBJ rearrangement plots, CDR3 size and DJ length profiles, and Simpson's diversity index. The most abundant DNA sequence in the deep sequencing data was taken as the immunodominant clone. CDR3 amino acid sequences were screened for sharing across subjects and were compared with published repertoires and the VDJdb database. Using fastp trimming at Q25 and MiXCR clonotype assembly, TCRdb reanalyzed the public sequencing data and kept in-frame beta chains. Rows merge per CDR3 protein into single entries with the most common DNA and genes. These V and J calls rely on TCRdb rather than the paper's analysis. The table for this sample lists around 170,000 distinct CDR3 sequences; roughly 50% of them were counted only once. The top ten constitute about 2.9% of the sample.

This chain joins TRBV11-2 to TRBJ1-1; 9 central nucleotides agree with TRBD1. The clonotype comes from a human donor with aplastic anemia. Sequenced sample: sorted CD4+, CD8+, or CD8+CD57+ T cells (not recorded which) from PBMCs. The DNA reads TGTGCCAGCAGCTTAGGGGACAGGGTAACTGAAGCTTTCTTT. Its translation reads: CASSLGDRVTEAFF.